This T cell receptor beta chain was observed in a study of shared clonotypes between healthy human individuals. Findings of the study overall: The researchers took only blood, and tissue repertoires probably look different. At large depth, rarefaction still showed sorted-subset sequencing to be incomplete. Naive subsets typically showed greater estimated richness than memory subsets.

The germline CDR1 and CDR2 sequences are WNHNN and SYGVQD (reference sequence). Trimming took 3 bases from V and 2 from J, leaving 5 bases between them. This CDR3 spans 13 amino acids. Evenly divided among several immunoSEQ plates was the genomic DNA of each subset. Produced via immunoSEQ multiplex PCR; TCRdb's table is partial and in-frame only. The data contain approximately 1.4 million clones, 98% of them singletons. Points on this clone: The antigen remains unidentified. The same CDR3 is also encoded by other DNA sequences in this sample.

The genes are TRBV10-1 and TRBJ1-5; no reliable D call. Sequences were obtained from naive CD4+ T cells sorted from blood. Subset: CD45RA+ positively selected. The origin of this receptor is a young man in good health. Written as DNA, the CDR3 is TGCGCCAGCAGTGAATCAGGCAATCAGCCCCAGCATTTT. Encoded protein: CASSESGNQPQHF.